These 18 T cell receptor beta chains share one sample of origin, sequenced in a study of blood T cell repertoires in COVID-19 (TCRdb year 2020). Receptors were amplified or captured by the immunoSEQ multiplex PCR assay. This is the immuneACCESS table as TCRdb keeps it, with only in-frame sequences that have V and J called. A part of the clones is gone; compared with another copy, unresolved V genes explain less than half, and the rest is unexplained. This sample has about 210,000 clones in its table, and around 81% of those were observed once. 8% to 9% of the sample is in the top ten clones. The sequenced material came from PBMCs or T cells enriched from blood (not recorded which). These receptors came from a woman aged 45-60 years with acute COVID-19.

The rearrangement uses TRBV12-3 or TRBV12-4 and TRBJ2-1; D gene unclear. The CDR3 runs to 11 residues. V lost 6 bases, J lost 4 bases, and 4 bases lay in between. CDR3 sequence reads: CASSKYNEQFF. The CDR3 nucleotides read TGTGCCAGCAGCAAATACAATGAGCAGTTCTTC.

This clone was detected a few times. This chain links TRBV9 with TRBJ1-1, with D perhaps matching TRBD1 (6 bases). Trimming removed 4 bases from V and 5 bases from J, with 15 bases in between. Germline CDR1 SGDLS, CDR2 YYNGEE. CDR3 length: 14 residues. In DNA form, the CDR3 reads TGTGCCAGCAGCCCCGCAGGGGAGGGGACTGAAGCTTTCTTT. Protein sequence: CASSPAGEGTEAFF.

This clone was observed a handful of times. The chain carries TRBV11-2 and TRBJ1-3; no clear D. The CDR3 has 18 amino acids. Germline lookup yields CDR1 SGHAT and CDR2 FQNNGV. V was shortened by 1 base and J by 0 bases, with 16 bases between the two germline ends. CDR3 coding DNA: TGTGCCAGCAGCTTAGGTCTGACTCGTTCCCTCTCTGGAAACACCATATATTTT. As protein: CASSLGLTRSLSGNTIYF.

This clone was found a few times. The chain is built from TRBV24-1 and TRBJ2-7; D possibly corresponds to TRBD1 (6 bases). CDR1 and CDR2 (germline): KGHDR, SFDVKD. The CDR3 loop spans 13 amino acids. Deletions cut 2 bases from V and 10 bases from J, with 14 bases between. CDR3 region: CATSDSRTAPQYF. In nucleotides, the CDR3 is TGTGCCACCAGTGATTCTAGGACAGCGCCACAGTACTTC.

The gene calls are TRBV24-1 and TRBJ2-5; a possible D gene is TRBD2 (6 bases). The CDR3 loop spans 15 amino acids. Germline-derived CDR1 and CDR2 are KGHDR and SFDVKD. The ends were cut back, 5 bases at V and 5 bases at J, with 17 bases in the middle. The CDR3 region is CATSAPVGGEETQYF. CDR3 DNA: TGTGCCACCAGTGCCCCCGTCGGGGGTGAGGAGACCCAGTACTTC.

The rearrangement uses TRBV6-2 or TRBV6-3 and TRBJ1-5; D is ambiguous. The germline CDR1 and CDR2 sequences are MNHEY and SVGEGT. The CDR3 sequence is 18 residues long. V shed 0 bases and J shed 0 bases, with 15 bases lying between them. CDR3 protein: CASSYSMGRGYSNQPQHF. The CDR3 coding sequence is TGTGCCAGCAGTTACTCGATGGGTCGGGGATATAGCAATCAGCCCCAGCATTTT.

Only one count was recorded for this clone. The J gene is TRBJ2-3, the V gene TRBV28; TRBD2 agrees at 8 bases. This CDR3 has 15 residues. Germline V gene data show CDR1 as MDHEN and CDR2 as SYDVKM. The J segment lost 7 bases and the V segment lost 10 bases, leaving 16 bases of the junction unmatched. DNA of the CDR3: TGTGCCACCATACTAGCGGAGGCCGGTTTGTATACGCAGTATTTT. Protein: CATILAEAGLYTQYF.

The rearrangement joins TRBV3-1 (or the pseudogene TRBV3-2) to TRBJ2-4; the match to TRBD2 covers 9 bases. The CDR3 spans 21 residues. With V trimmed by 0 bases and J by 0 bases, 15 bases remained unmatched. Per the germline V gene, CDR1 is LGHDT and CDR2 is YNNKEL (reference sequence). This CDR3 reads CASSQDLPSGNLNTAKNIQYF. CDR3 DNA: TGTGCCAGCAGCCAAGATCTTCCTAGCGGGAACTTAAATACAGCCAAAAACATTCAGTACTTC.

J is TRBJ2-1 and V is TRBV6-5; TRBD2 agrees at 11 bases. CDR3 size: 15 residues. From germline, CDR1 is MNHEY and CDR2 SVGAGI. J was trimmed by 6 bases and V by 10 bases; bases with no gene match: 11. This chain's CDR3 is CATNRVAGGLNEQFF. The CDR3 DNA reads TGTGCCACCAATCGGGTAGCGGGAGGGCTCAATGAGCAGTTCTTC.

V and J are TRBV7-2 and TRBJ2-6; D ambiguous. Germline values: CDR1 SGHTA, CDR2 FQGNSA. Trimming stripped 2 bases from V and 12 bases from J, with 17 bases between. This CDR3 contains 15 residues. CDR3 coding DNA: TGTGCCAGCAGCTTACTCCATTCGAGCCCGGGCGTCCTGACTTTC. Amino acids: CASSLLHSSPGVLTF.

The chain is built from TRBV11-3 and TRBJ2-7; tentative D call: TRBD1 (6 bases). CDR1 is SGHNT, CDR2 YENEEA, per germline. Trimming removed 5 bases from V and 1 base from J, with 9 bases in between. This CDR3 is built from 13 residues. CDR3 sequence (DNA): TGTGCCAGCAGCCGCACAGGGTCCTACGAGCAGTACTTC. Translating it yields CASSRTGSYEQYF.

The count of this clone is one. For the CDR3, the DNA is TGTGCCAGCAGCGTTGATGTGAGGGCGGGGTCGCAGTATTTT. It codes for CASSVDVRAGSQYF. The chain recombines TRBV9 with TRBJ2-3; possibly TRBD2 for D (6 bases). The CDR3 totals 14 residues. The germline CDR1 and CDR2 sequences are SGDLS and YYNGEE. Trimming pared 2 bases from V and 10 bases from J, leaving 17 bases between.

The gene calls are TRBV6-4 and TRBJ1-5; D remains unclear. V was trimmed by 6 bases and J by 5 bases, leaving 11 bases between them. This CDR3 is 13 amino acids long. Germline V gives CDR1 MRHNA, CDR2 SNTAGT. The CDR3 DNA sequence: TGTGCCAGCAGCCAGAACCCAGATCAGCCCCAGCATTTT. Its protein is CASSQNPDQPQHF.

The rearrangement links TRBV18 to TRBJ2-5, with D tentatively TRBD1 (5 bases). This CDR3 is 16 amino acids long. V shed 2 bases and J shed 0 bases, with 13 bases lying between them. CDR1 is KGHSH and CDR2 is LQKENI in the germline V gene. CDR3 sequence reads: CASSPAVYRNQETQYF. CDR3 sequence (DNA): TGTGCCAGCTCACCAGCGGTATACAGGAACCAAGAGACCCAGTACTTC.

The V call is TRBV7-9, the J call TRBJ1-4, with D uncertain. The CDR3 has 15 residues. CDR1 and CDR2 from the germline V gene are SEHNR and FQNEAQ (reference sequence). Between the trimmed V and J ends, which lost 1 base and 8 bases, there was a span of 14 bases. CDR3 protein: CASSLDLQSREKLFF. The CDR3, as DNA: TGTGCCAGCAGCTTAGATCTACAGTCCAGAGAAAAACTGTTTTTT.

V usage is TRBV5-1 and J usage is TRBJ2-5, with D possibly TRBD2 on 6 matching bases. The CDR3 contains 16 residues. CDR1 and CDR2 from the germline V gene are SGHRS and YFSETQ. The ends were cut back, 4 bases at V and 4 bases at J, with 20 bases in the middle. The CDR3 DNA follows: TGCGCCAGCAGCCGGGATTCTAGCGACCTTCCAGAGACCCAGTACTTC. Encoded protein: CASSRDSSDLPETQYF.

The chain has TRBV6-2 or TRBV6-3 and TRBJ1-4; D is unclear. CDR3 length: 14 amino acids. With 1 base removed from V and 8 bases from J, the gap between germline ends came to 11 bases. Germline CDR1 and CDR2: MNHEY and SVGEGT. CDR3 DNA: TGTGCCAGCAGTTACTTGCACGGGTACGAAAAACTGTTTTTT. This encodes CASSYLHGYEKLFF.

The chain is built from TRBV7-2 and TRBJ2-2; 7 bases map to TRBD1. Germline CDR1 reads SGHTA; CDR2 reads FQGNSA. This CDR3 has 16 residues. V lost 1 base, J lost 4 bases, and 6 bases stayed unmatched. The CDR3 protein is CASSLDAGGRTGELFF. In DNA, the CDR3 is TGTGCCAGCAGCTTAGACGCAGGGGGACGCACCGGGGAGCTGTTTTTT.